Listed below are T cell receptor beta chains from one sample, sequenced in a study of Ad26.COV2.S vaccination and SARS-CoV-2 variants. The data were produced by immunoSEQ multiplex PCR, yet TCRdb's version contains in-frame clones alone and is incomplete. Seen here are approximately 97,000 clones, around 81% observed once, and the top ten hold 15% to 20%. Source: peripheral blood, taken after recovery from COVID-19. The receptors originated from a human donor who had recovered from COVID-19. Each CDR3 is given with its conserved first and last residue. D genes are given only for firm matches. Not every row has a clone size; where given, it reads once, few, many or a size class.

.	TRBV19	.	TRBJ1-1	TGTGCCAGTAGTATACCCGGGAGGAACACTGAAGCTTTCTTT	CASSIPGRNTEAFF
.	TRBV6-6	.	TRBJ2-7	TGTGCCAGCAGTCGATTCAGGGATGACGAGCAGTACTTC	CASSRFRDDEQYF
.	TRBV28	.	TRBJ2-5	TGTGCCAGCAGGTCTAGAGAGACCCAGTACTTC	CASRSRETQYF
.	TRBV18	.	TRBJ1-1	TGTGCCAGCTCACCCGGGGGGAGCGTGAACACTGAAGCTTTCTTT	CASSPGGSVNTEAFF
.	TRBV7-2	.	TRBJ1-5	TGTGCCAGCAGCCTACTCCGGGCGAACAATCAGCCCCAGCATTTT	CASSLLRANNQPQHF
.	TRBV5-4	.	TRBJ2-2	TGTGCCAGCAGCTCACCTACAGGGCTGAACACCGGGGAGCTGTTTTTT	CASSSPTGLNTGELFF
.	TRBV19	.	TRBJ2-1	TGTGCCAGTAGGAGATCTTCTGGGCCACACAATGAGCAGTTCTTC	CASRRSSGPHNEQFF
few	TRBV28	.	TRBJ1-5	TGTGCCAGCAGTTCAAGGCTCGGAGGGGCTGGCGGCAATCAGCCCCAGCATTTT	CASSSRLGGAGGNQPQHF
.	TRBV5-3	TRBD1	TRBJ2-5	TGTGCCAGAAGTTTGGGACAGGGTGCGGAGACCCAGTACTTC	CARSLGQGAETQYF
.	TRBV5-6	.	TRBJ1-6	TGTGCCAGCAGCTTGGTCGAGGTTAACATAAATTCACCCCTCCACTTT	CASSLVEVNINSPLHF